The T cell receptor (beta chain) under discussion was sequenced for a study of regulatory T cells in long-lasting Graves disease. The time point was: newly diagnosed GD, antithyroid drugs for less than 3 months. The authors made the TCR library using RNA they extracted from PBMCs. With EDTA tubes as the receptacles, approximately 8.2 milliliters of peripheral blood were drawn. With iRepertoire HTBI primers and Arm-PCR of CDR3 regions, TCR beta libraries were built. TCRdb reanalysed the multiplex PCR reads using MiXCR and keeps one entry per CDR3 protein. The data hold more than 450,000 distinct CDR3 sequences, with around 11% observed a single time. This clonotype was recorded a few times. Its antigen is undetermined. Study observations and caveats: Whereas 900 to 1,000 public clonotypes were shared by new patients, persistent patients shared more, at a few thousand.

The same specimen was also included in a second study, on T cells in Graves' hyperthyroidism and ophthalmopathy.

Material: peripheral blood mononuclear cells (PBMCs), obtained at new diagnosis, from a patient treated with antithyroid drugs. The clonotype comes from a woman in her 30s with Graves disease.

The CDR3 bases are TGTGCCAGCAGCTTAGGGCAAGCGGGAGTTTTCATTCAGTACTTC. Its protein product is CASSLGQAGVFIQYF. This chain links TRBV7-2 with TRBJ2-4; 8 bases fit TRBD2. Germline loops: CDR1 SGHTA, CDR2 FQGNSA. Unmatched junction bases numbered 8, after V lost 1 base and J lost 9 bases. This CDR3 region has 15 residues.